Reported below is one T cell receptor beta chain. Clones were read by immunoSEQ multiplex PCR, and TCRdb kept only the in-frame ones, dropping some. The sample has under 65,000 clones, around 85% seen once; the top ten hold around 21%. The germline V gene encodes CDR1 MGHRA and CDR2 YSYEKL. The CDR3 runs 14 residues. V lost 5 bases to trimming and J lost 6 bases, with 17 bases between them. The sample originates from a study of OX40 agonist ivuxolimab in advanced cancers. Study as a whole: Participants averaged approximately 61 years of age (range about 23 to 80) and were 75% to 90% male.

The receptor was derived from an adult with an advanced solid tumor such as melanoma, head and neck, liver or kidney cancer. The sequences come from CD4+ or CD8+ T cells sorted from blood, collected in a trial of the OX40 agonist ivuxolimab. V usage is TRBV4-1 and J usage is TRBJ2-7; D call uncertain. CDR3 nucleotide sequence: TGCGCCAGCAGCAAGAAGGGTGGCAACGGCGAGCAGTACTTC. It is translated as CASSKKGGNGEQYF.